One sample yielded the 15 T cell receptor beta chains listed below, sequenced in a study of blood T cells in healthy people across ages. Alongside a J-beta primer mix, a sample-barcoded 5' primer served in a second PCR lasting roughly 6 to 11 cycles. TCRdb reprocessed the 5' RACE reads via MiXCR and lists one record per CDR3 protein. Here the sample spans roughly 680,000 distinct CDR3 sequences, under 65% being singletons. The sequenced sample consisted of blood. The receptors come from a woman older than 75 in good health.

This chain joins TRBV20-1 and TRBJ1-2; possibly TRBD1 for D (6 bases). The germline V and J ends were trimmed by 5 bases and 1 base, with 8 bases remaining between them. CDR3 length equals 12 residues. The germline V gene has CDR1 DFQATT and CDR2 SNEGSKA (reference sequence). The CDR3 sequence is CSAWTDNYGYTF. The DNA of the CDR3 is TGCAGTGCTTGGACAGATAACTATGGCTACACCTTC.

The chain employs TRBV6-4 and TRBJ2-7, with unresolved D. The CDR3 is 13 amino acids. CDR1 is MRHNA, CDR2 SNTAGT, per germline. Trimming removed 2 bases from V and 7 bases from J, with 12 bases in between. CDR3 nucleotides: TGTGCCAGCAGTGACGACAACTACAATGAGCAGTACTTC. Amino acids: CASSDDNYNEQYF.

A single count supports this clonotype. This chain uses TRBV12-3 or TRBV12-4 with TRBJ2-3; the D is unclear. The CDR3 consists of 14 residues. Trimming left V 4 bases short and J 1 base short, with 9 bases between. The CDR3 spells CASSCSFGTDTQYF. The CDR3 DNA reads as TGTGCCAGCAGTTGCTCTTTCGGCACAGATACGCAGTATTTT.

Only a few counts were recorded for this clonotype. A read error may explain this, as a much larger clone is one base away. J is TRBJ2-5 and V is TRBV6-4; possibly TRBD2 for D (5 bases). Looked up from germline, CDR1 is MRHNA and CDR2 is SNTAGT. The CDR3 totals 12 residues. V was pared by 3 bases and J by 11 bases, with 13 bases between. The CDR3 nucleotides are TGTGCCAGCAGTGAGGACCGGGGTGAGCAGTACTTC. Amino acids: CASSEDRGEQYF.

CDR3 sequence: CASSFNSHDEQFF. CDR3 nucleotide sequence: TGTGCCAGCAGCTTCAACAGCCACGATGAGCAGTTCTTC. The V gene is TRBV7-2, the J gene TRBJ2-1; D remains ambiguous. Germline-derived CDR1 and CDR2 are SGHTA and FQGNSA. V dropped 3 bases and J dropped 8 bases, with 11 bases sitting between them. The CDR3 covers 13 residues.

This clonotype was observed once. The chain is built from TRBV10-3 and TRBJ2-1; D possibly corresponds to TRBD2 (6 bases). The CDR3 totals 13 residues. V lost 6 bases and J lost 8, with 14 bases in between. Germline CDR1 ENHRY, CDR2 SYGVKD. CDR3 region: CAIREAPGDEQFF. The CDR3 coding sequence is TGTGCCATCAGAGAAGCGCCGGGGGATGAGCAGTTCTTC.

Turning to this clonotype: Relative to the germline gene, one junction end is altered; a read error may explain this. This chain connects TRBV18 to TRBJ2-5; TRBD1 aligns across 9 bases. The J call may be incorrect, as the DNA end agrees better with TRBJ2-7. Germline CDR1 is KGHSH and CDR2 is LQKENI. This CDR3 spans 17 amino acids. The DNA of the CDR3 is TGTGCCCGCTCACCTTTAGTGCCGGGACAGGGAACCTACGAGCAGTACTTC. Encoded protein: CARSPLVPGQGTYEQYF.

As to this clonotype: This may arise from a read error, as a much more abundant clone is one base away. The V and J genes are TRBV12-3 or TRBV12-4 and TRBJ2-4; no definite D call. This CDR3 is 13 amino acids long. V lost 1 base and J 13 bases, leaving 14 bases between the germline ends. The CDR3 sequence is CASSLVWRNEQYF. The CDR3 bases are TGTGCCAGCAGTTTAGTGTGGAGAAATGAGCAGTACTTC.

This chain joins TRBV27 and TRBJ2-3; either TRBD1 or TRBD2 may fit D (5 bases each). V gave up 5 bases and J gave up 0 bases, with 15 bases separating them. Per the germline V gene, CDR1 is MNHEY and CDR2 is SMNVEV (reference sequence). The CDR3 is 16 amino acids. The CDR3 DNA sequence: TGTGCCAGCAGTCCCCGGGGCGGGCGTAGCACAGATACGCAGTATTTT. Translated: CASSPRGGRSTDTQYF.

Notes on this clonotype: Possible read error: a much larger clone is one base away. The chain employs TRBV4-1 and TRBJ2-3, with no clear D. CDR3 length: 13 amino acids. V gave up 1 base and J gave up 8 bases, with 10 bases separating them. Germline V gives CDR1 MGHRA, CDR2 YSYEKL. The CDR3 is CASSQGSMGTQYF. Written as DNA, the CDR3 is TGCGCCAGCAGCCAAGGCAGCATGGGTACGCAGTATTTT.

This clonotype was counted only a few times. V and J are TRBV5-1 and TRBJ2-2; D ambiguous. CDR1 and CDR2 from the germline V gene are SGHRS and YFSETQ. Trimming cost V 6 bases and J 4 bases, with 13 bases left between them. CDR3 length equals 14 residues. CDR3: CASTDHSSTGELFF. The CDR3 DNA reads TGCGCCAGCACCGACCACTCGAGCACCGGGGAGCTGTTTTTT. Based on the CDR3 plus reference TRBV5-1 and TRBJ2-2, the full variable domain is KAGVTQTPRYLIKTRGQQVTLSCSPISGHRSVSWYQQTPGQGLQFLFEYFSETQRNKGNFPGRFSGRQFSNSRSEMNVSTLELGDSALYLCASTDHSSTGELFFGEGSRLTVL.

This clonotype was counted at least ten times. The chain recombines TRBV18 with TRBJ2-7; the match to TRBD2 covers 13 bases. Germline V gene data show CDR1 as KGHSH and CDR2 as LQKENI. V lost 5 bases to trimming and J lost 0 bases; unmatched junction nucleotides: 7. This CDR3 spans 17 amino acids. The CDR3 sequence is CASSAGTSGIPSYEQYF. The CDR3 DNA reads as TGTGCCAGCTCAGCCGGGACTAGCGGGATTCCCTCCTACGAGCAGTACTTC.

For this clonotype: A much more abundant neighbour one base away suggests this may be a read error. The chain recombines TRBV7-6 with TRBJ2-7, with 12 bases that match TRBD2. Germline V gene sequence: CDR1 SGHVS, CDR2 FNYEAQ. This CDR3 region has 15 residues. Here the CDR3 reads CASSLAGGPWNEQYF. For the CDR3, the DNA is TGTGCCAGCAGCCTAGCGGGAGGGCCGTGGAATGAGCAGTACTTC.

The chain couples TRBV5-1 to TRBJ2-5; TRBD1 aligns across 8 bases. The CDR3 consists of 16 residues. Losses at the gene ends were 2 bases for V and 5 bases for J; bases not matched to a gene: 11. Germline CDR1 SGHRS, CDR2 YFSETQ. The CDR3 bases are TGCGCCAGCAGCTTATCGGTCGCCAGGGGGCAGGAGACCCAGTACTTC. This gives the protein CASSLSVARGQETQYF.

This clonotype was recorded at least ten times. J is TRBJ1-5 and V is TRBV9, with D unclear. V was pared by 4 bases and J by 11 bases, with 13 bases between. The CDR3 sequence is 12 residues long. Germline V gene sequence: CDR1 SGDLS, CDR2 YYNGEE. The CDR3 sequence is CASSHPPAAQHF. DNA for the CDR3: TGTGCCAGCAGCCACCCGCCGGCGGCCCAGCATTTT. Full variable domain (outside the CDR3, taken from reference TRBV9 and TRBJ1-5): DSGVTQTPKHLITATGQRVTLRCSPRSGDLSVYWYQQSLDQGLQFLIQYYNGEERAKGNILERFSAQQFPDLHSELNLSSLELGDSALYFCASSHPPAAQHFGDGTRLSIL.